Given below is one T cell receptor (beta chain) in context. There is no known antigen for this receptor. One base away there is no much larger clone; base qualities are not given. The sample is drawn from a study of cytomegalovirus exposure and HLA in healthy donors (TCRdb year 2017). With respect to the entire study: An earlier analysis of some 620 of the donors reported 276 Gb of sequence data and roughly 120 million unique TCR beta sequences obtained from approximately 180 million T cells. All discovery cohort repertoires had been generated on a single sequencing platform. Donor age, sex, ethnicity and CMV serostatus were compiled alongside the repertoire data. A later genetic analysis took genome-wide SNP genotypes for 398 of the 666 donors and used that subset as a discovery cohort. To predict cytomegalovirus infection status, the study combined high-throughput TCR immunosequencing, statistical association of individual TCRs with disease status, and machine learning. Both class I and class II loci were covered by HLA typing, at four-digit resolution. Across some 400 genotyped donors of the cohort, an average of 235,054 unique TCR beta nucleotide sequences per donor were sequenced, and about a sixth of those sequences were non-productive. An early release that covered about 600 HLA-typed donors contained approximately 300 gigabases of sequencing data and about 84 million unique TCR sequences. The T cell repertoires of several hundred subjects were profiled by immunosequencing and related to cytomegalovirus serostatus. To decide whether each TCR beta V gene segment behaved as functional or pseudogenic, an earlier analysis of some 600 of the donors relied on high-throughput TCR beta sequencing. Four or five DR-DQ haplotypes were handled as single units for association and clustering because linkage in the cohort was strong. Of the 350 to 450 genotyped donors, around 81% fell in the genetic ancestry cluster associated with self-reported Caucasian donors. Along with the roughly 670-subject first cohort, a separate validation cohort of about 110 different subjects was used. The number of donors typed differed by locus, with roughly 620-630 for A, B, C, DRB1 and DQB1, 522 for DQA1, 600 to 610 for DPA1, and under 490 for DPB1. In the later analysis, no new phenotypic data were used to find candidate immune exposures; instead, reliance was placed on TCR beta sequences and their occurrence across donors. The study aimed to test whether cataloging public T cell receptors could reveal signatures of past pathogen exposure. A later analysis re-examined previously published TCR beta repertoires from 610 or so donors and added high-resolution HLA genotyping to investigate patterns of TCR occurrence.

The CDR3 runs 14 amino acids, cysteine and phenylalanine included. Only CDR3 DNA is held: 42 bases, read in frame from base 1. The junction shows trimming of 1 base on V and 5 bases on J, plus 11 bases between the germline ends. CDR1 and CDR2 (KGHSH, LQKENI) derive from the germline V gene. Receptor amplification or capture employed the immunoSEQ multiplex PCR assay. A mixture of 60 forward primers for TCR Vbeta segments and 13 reverse primers for TCR Jbeta segments was used in the multiplex PCR. Amplification of the CDR3 region of rearranged TCR beta genes was performed with a multiplex PCR assay on genomic DNA. Amplified TCR beta libraries were sequenced as 87-base-pair reads on the Illumina HiSeq System. Per the original workflow: A later analysis counted about 76 million unique TCR beta chains across the 550 to 750 repertoires, and around 12 million of these chains were shared by at least two donors. Raw reads were error-corrected and collapsed into unique sequences by a nearest-neighbor algorithm in which closely related sequences were merged to remove PCR and sequencing errors. V, D and J gene segments were assigned by aligning CDR3 sequences to IMGT reference sequences. For a sequence to be retained, a match of at least six nucleotides to both a V gene segment and a J gene segment was required. A rearrangement was called productive if the CDR3 had no stop codons and remained in frame with V and J, and every other rearrangement was called non-productive. CDR3 was defined according to IMGT convention as the region running from the second conserved V-encoded cysteine to the conserved J-encoded phenylalanine. In an earlier analysis of approximately 500 of the donors, sequences lacking an unambiguous match to a single V gene segment were excluded. An earlier analysis of a few hundred of the donors called V segments functional above 56.7% productive rearrangements and segregating when the between-donor standard deviation exceeded 5%. A statistical classification framework was built to diagnose cytomegalovirus status from the catalog of TCR beta chain sequences. A later analysis assigned V and J genes by comparing TCR nucleotide sequences with IMGT/GENE-DB human TR gene sequences. In a later analysis, CDR3 sequences and most-parsimonious VDJ recombination scenarios were assigned using the TCRdist pipeline. In a later analysis, each TCR beta chain was defined by its CDR3 amino acid sequence together with its V-gene family, and reads lacking a unique V-gene family were excluded. A later analysis removed several hundred highly shared, low-generation-probability nucleotide sequences to deal with suspected cross-contamination and a sequencing artifact. A later analysis calculated a clonal expansion index for each public chain from normalized within-repertoire ranks of inferred template counts. In a later analysis, generation probabilities were computed with a VDJ recombination model fitted to out-of-frame rearrangements, and the resulting probabilities were checked against IGoR. A later analysis scored TCR-TCR, TCR-HLA and TCR-CMV co-occurrence with hypergeometric tests, applying a repertoire-size bias correction to TCR pairs. To estimate false discovery rates, a later analysis permuted the HLA or CMV assignments 20 times. In a later analysis, co-occurring TCRs were grouped using DBSCAN, and TCRdist sequence similarity was added for clustering within HLA-allele-positive subsets. For co-occurrence clustering, repertoires with fewer than 30,000 or more than 120,000 public chains were excluded, along with about five repertoires with anomalous nucleotide sharing. This is the immuneACCESS table as TCRdb keeps it, with only in-frame sequences that have V and J called. A part of the clones is gone; compared with another copy, unresolved V genes explain less than half, and the rest is unexplained. V and J calls and clone size are copied from that table; D and trimming were computed from the DNA. This sample gives some 170,000 clones in total; 65% to 90% of them show up just once. About 11% of the sample rests with the top ten.

In total, approximately 690 healthy bone marrow donors made up the cohort. Cohort members were all nominally healthy when sampled, although unrecorded immune exposures were likely present. The donor tested CMV seropositive and was one of the 289 seropositive cohort members. A peripheral blood sample was provided by each donor, and peripheral blood mononuclear cells were used for TCR beta sequencing. Genomic DNA extraction from the blood cell samples was performed with the Qiagen DNeasy Blood Extraction Kit. What the authors observed across the whole study: According to a later analysis, parvovirus B19, influenza, CMV and Epstein-Barr virus appeared linked to several top co-occurrence clusters. Specific HLA alleles were associated with roughly 16,000 TCR beta sequences at a false discovery rate of 0.05 in a later analysis. It was suggested by the authors that the approach could potentially be generalized to other disease states and immunological phenotypes. Most CMV-associated TCR beta chains appeared to be HLA-restricted in a later analysis, and the HLA associations seemed to be driven largely by CMV exposure. Presence/absence analyses assumed roughly uniform sequencing depth across donors, an assumption that may not hold. In a later analysis, HLA-associated TCR beta chains were found to be more clonally expanded and to have lower generation probabilities than equally common non-associated chains. Because the 87-base-pair reads could not distinguish some IMGT-functional V segments, including TRBV6-2 and TRBV6-3, those segments were excluded. Three of the identified cytomegalovirus-associated TCR beta chains were confirmed in vitro to be specific for cytomegalovirus antigens. The classifier was reported to diagnose cytomegalovirus status with high specificity and sensitivity in both the original and validation cohorts. According to a later analysis, TCR association rates differed among HLA loci, with DRB1 alleles showing the most associated TCRs and HLA-C alleles showing the fewest. Across donors, most TCR sequences were observed very rarely, whereas some public TCRs were present in many individuals. In a later genetic analysis, a missense DCLRE1C variant was associated with V-gene and J-gene trimming of TCR beta chains, and the association was replicated in an independent cohort. Linkage disequilibrium might explain the correlated functional status among segregating V segments, but an unknown experimental factor could not be ruled out. A cluster of highly shared sequence variants was judged likely to represent a technical artifact of the sequencing pipeline. Because HLA typing was unavailable for some donors at each locus, only the typed subset was used in association tests. Because counts were too low, more than 15 rarely observed V segments, including chromosome 9 orphons, were excluded from the earlier analysis of a few hundred of the donors. The cohort was sequenced for TCR beta chains only, and without alpha or paired-chain data the features that could be detected were limited. The only immune exposure information available for the cohort was CMV serostatus. The study gave a list of about 150 TCR beta chains associated with cytomegalovirus. According to a later genetic analysis, donors in an Asian-associated ancestry cluster had fewer N-insertions in productive TCRs than the approximately 630-donor mean. When HLA alleles, especially DR and DQ, strongly co-occurred, TCR associations were difficult to assign to individual alleles. Broadly in line with IMGT annotations, most TCR beta V segments showed up in productive rearrangements about 87% or about 30% of the time in an earlier analysis of 587 of the donors. A further reported finding was that TCR beta sequences accurately predicted the HLA-A and HLA-B alleles for most subjects in the first cohort.

The TCR sequence derives from a man in his forties or fifties in good health and CMV-seropositive. Sequences were obtained from PBMCs. The rearranged segments are TRBV18 and TRBJ1-1; TRBD1 could be the D gene, as 6 bases match. The CDR3 protein: CASSPRGRETEAFF. The sequenced DNA: TGTGCCAGCTCACCACGGGGGCGCGAAACTGAAGCTTTCTTT.